The 7 T cell receptor beta chains below come from one sample, sequenced in a study of cytomegalovirus exposure and HLA in healthy donors. Measured with immunoSEQ multiplex PCR; TCRdb has only the in-frame clones, and not every one. The repertoire holds under 250,000 clones, with roughly 81% as singletons. The specimen was PBMCs. These receptors were obtained from a woman in her 30s in good health and CMV-seronegative.

J is TRBJ1-2 and V is TRBV12-5, with TRBD1 matching 9 bases. In germline, CDR1 is LGHNT, CDR2 FRNRAP. CDR3 size: 16 residues. Trimming removed 1 base from V and 4 bases from J; junction bases left unmatched: 7. CDR3 sequence: CASGLAATGGSYGYTF. The CDR3, as DNA: TGTGCTAGTGGTTTGGCCGCGACAGGGGGTTCCTATGGCTACACCTTC.

The chain is built from TRBV28 and TRBJ1-4, with unresolved D. CDR1 and CDR2 from the germline V gene are MDHEN and SYDVKM. Trimming pared 6 bases from V and 8 bases from J, leaving 10 bases between. The CDR3 length is 12 residues. The chain's CDR3 is CASRTGGEKLFF. The CDR3 DNA follows: TGTGCCAGCAGGACTGGAGGGGAAAAACTGTTTTTT.

V is TRBV30 and J is TRBJ1-6; a weak D match, TRBD1 (6 bases). The CDR3 is 15 amino acids. V was cut by 2 bases and J by 7 bases, with 15 bases left in between. Germline loops: CDR1 GTSNPN, CDR2 SVGIG (reference sequence). The CDR3 here is CAWSSQGLYNSPLHF. The CDR3 bases are TGTGCCTGGAGTTCGCAGGGGTTATACAATTCACCCCTCCACTTT.

V usage is TRBV5-4 and J usage is TRBJ1-5; the D gene is possibly TRBD1 (5 bases). Per the germline V gene, CDR1 is SGHNT and CDR2 is YYREEE (reference sequence). The V gene lost 3 bases and the J gene lost 2 bases, with 6 bases spanning the gap. The CDR3 has 13 amino acids. The CDR3 DNA follows: TGTGCCAGCAGCTCCAGGGGCAATCAGCCCCAGCATTTT. Residues: CASSSRGNQPQHF.

The genes are TRBV7-9 and TRBJ1-1, with D perhaps matching TRBD1 (5 bases). V lost 0 bases, J lost 1 base, and 9 bases lay in between. The CDR3 loop spans 15 amino acids. Germline lookup yields CDR1 SEHNR and CDR2 FQNEAQ (reference sequence). This CDR3 is CASSLAGRANTEAFF. In nucleotides, the CDR3 is TGTGCCAGCAGCTTAGCGGGCAGGGCGAACACTGAAGCTTTCTTT.

This clone has just one count. The V and J genes are TRBV25-1 and TRBJ1-1, with TRBD1 as a possible D gene (6 bases). CDR1 is MGHDK and CDR2 is SYGVNS in the germline V gene. Trimming shortened V by 1 base and J by 5 bases, and 11 bases separated the two germline ends. The CDR3 loop spans 14 amino acids. The CDR3 sequence: CASSELGGPTEAFF. The CDR3 coding sequence is TGTGCCAGCAGTGAATTGGGGGGGCCTACTGAAGCTTTCTTT. Full variable domain (rest looked up from reference TRBV25-1 and TRBJ1-1): EADIYQTPRYLVIGTGKKITLECSQTMGHDKMYWYQQDPGMELHLIHYSYGVNSTEKGDLSSESTVSRIRTEHFPLTLESARPSHTSQYLCASSELGGPTEAFFGQGTRLTVV.

The chain carries TRBV10-2 and TRBJ2-5; D call uncertain. The CDR3 contains 14 residues. V was shortened by 3 bases and J by 4 bases, with 12 bases between the two germline ends. Germline V CDR1 and CDR2: WSHSY, SAAADI. As DNA, the CDR3 is TGCGCCAGCAGTGAAGAAGTAATAGCAGAGACCCAGTACTTC. It encodes CASSEEVIAETQYF.